Below are 8 T cell receptor beta chains sequenced from a single sample in a study of synovial regulatory T cells in juvenile arthritis (dated by TCRdb to the mid-2010s). Libraries came from the immunoSEQ multiplex PCR assay. TCRdb's version of the immuneACCESS table is confined to in-frame rearrangements and falls short of the full clone set. An unresolved V gene accounts for under half of the shortfall where checked; the remainder is of unknown origin. This sample's table carries some 9,800 clones. The top ten constitute about 2% of the sample. The sequencing input was Treg cells from blood. This specimen's cell subset or site label, interpreted: remaining (HLA-DR-negative) circulating blood Treg cells. Receptors were obtained from a donor aged 2-30 years with juvenile idiopathic arthritis.

The rearrangement links TRBV7-6 to TRBJ2-5; without DNA, the TCRdb call of TRBD1 cannot be checked. Germline V CDR1 and CDR2: SGHVS, FNYEAQ. This CDR3 comprises 14 residues. No DNA was logged. CDR3 protein: CASSLGTVAETQYF.

The genes are TRBV7-3 and TRBJ2-1. The CDR3 has 15 residues. The protein alone is recorded here. CDR1 and CDR2 from the germline V gene are SGHTA and FQGTGA. This chain's CDR3 is CASSQDGTAYNEQFF.

The chain carries TRBV6-4 and TRBJ2-2; as DNA is missing, the TRBD2 call by TCRdb cannot be tested. The CDR3 consists of 17 residues. The record lacks a DNA sequence. Germline V gene data show CDR1 as MRHNA and CDR2 as SNTAGT. The CDR3 loop reads CASSEGLAGGYTGELFF.

This chain uses TRBV10-3 with TRBJ2-1; the TCRdb call, TRBD2, lacks DNA for checking. Germline CDR1 reads ENHRY; CDR2 reads SYGVKD. The CDR3 length is 16 residues. DNA is not recorded here. CDR3 residues: CAISGTSGFGYNEQFF.

The chain employs TRBV19 and TRBJ2-7; lacking DNA, the TRBD2 call made by TCRdb goes unchecked. Germline V lookup: CDR1 LNHDA, CDR2 SQIVND (reference sequence). The CDR3 runs 17 residues. No DNA is listed. This CDR3 reads CASSISASGGYIYEQYF.

This clone is called medium-sized (0.01 to 0.1%) based on its frequency. The chain uses TRBV19 and TRBJ1-4; TCRdb names TRBD1, which stays unverified in the absence of DNA. The CDR3 is made up of 13 amino acids. Only the protein is on record. The germline V gene encodes CDR1 LNHDA and CDR2 SQIVND (reference sequence). CDR3 amino acids: CASSIDRDEKLFF.

This chain uses TRBV27 with TRBJ1-3; TCRdb calls TRBD1, which cannot be checked without DNA. CDR1 is MNHEY and CDR2 is SMNVEV in the germline V gene (reference sequence). There are 17 residues in the CDR3. There is no recorded DNA. CDR3 in amino acids: CASRTSGTVNSGNTIYF.

The chain is built from TRBV9 and TRBJ1-1; TCRdb selects TRBD1, and the lack of DNA leaves this call unchecked. The germline gives CDR1 SGDLS, CDR2 YYNGEE. This CDR3 is built from 14 residues. DNA is not recorded here. This CDR3 is CASSAGDRNTEAFF.